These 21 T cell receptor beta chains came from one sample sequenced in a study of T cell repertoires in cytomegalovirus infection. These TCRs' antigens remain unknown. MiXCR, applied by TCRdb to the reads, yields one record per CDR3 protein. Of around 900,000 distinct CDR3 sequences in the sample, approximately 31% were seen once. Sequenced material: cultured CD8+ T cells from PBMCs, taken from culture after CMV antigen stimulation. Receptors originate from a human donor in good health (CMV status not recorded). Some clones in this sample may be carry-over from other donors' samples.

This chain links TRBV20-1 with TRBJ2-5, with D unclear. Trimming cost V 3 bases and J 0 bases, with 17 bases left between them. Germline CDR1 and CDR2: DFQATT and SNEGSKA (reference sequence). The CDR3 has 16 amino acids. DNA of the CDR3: TGCAGTGCTAGCCCCGCGACGTACTTGTACCAAGAGACCCAGTACTTC. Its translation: CSASPATYLYQETQYF.

The CDR3 here is CASSFPPEKLFF. The CDR3 bases are TGTGCCAGCAGCTTTCCCCCTGAAAAACTGTTTTTT. The V gene is TRBV7-6, the J gene TRBJ1-4; D is ambiguous. The CDR3 is 12 residues long. The V end lost 3 bases, the J end lost 7 bases, and 6 bases lay between the germline ends. CDR1 SGHVS and CDR2 FNYEAQ come from the germline V gene.

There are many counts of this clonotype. The CDR3 DNA is TGTGCCAGCAGCCTCGGACAGGGCTCCTACAATGAGCAGTTCTTC. Protein product: CASSLGQGSYNEQFF. V is TRBV5-5 and J is TRBJ2-1; 8 bases map to TRBD1. Trimming removed 4 bases from V and 0 bases from J; junction bases left unmatched: 3. In germline, CDR1 is SGHKS, CDR2 YYEKEE (reference sequence). The CDR3 sequence is 15 residues long.

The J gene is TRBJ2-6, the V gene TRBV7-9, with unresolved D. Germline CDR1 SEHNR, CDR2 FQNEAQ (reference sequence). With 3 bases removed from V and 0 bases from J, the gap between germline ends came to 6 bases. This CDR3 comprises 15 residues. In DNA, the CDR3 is TGTGCCAGCAGCTTGGTTGACTCTGGGGCCAACGTCCTGACTTTC. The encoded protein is CASSLVDSGANVLTF.

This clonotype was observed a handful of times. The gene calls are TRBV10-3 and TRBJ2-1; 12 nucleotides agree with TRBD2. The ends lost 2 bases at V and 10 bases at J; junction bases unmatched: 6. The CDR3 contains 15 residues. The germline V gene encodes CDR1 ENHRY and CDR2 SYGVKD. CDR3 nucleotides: TGTGCCATCAGTGAGGAAACTAGCGGGGGGCCGGAGCAGTTCTTC. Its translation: CAISEETSGGPEQFF.

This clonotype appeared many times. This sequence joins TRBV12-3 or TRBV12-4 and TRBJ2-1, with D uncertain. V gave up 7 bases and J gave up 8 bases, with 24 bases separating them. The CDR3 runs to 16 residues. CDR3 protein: CASTQLKADLFDEQFF. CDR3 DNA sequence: TGTGCCAGCACCCAGCTAAAGGCGGACCTTTTCGATGAGCAGTTCTTC.

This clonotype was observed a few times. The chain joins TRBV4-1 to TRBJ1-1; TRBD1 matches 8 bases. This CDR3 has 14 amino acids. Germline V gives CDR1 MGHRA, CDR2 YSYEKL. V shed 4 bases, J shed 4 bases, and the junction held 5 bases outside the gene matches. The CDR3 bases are TGCGCCAGCAGCCCCAGGGGGCGAAGCACTGAAGCTTTCTTT. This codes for CASSPRGRSTEAFF.

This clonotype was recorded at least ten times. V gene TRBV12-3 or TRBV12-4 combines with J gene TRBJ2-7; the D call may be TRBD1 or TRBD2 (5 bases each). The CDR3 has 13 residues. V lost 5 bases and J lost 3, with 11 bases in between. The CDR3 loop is CASSPRDGYEQYV. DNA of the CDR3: TGTGCCAGCAGTCCCCGGGACGGCTACGAGCAGTACGTC.

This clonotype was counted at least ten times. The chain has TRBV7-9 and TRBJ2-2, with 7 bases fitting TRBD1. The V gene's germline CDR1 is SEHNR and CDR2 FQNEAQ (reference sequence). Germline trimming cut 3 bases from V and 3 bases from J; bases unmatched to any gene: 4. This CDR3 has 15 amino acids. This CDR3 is CASSFRDSDTGELFF. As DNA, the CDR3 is TGTGCCAGCAGCTTCCGGGACAGCGACACCGGGGAGCTGTTTTTT.

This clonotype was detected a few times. Here the CDR3 reads CSAVDGSGNTIYF. CDR3 bases: TGCAGTGCTGTGGACGGCTCTGGAAACACCATATATTTT. J is TRBJ1-3 and V is TRBV20-1; no clear D. The CDR3 sequence is 13 residues long. The V gene lost 5 bases and the J gene lost 0 bases, with 8 bases spanning the gap. Germline V lookup: CDR1 DFQATT, CDR2 SNEGSKA (reference sequence).

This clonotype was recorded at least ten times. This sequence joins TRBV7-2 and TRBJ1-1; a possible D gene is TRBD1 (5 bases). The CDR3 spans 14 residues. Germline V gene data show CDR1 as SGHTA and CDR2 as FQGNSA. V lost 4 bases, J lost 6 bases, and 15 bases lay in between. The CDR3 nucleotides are TGTGCCAGCAGCTCAAACCCGGGACCCCCTGAAGCTTTCTTT. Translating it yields CASSSNPGPPEAFF.

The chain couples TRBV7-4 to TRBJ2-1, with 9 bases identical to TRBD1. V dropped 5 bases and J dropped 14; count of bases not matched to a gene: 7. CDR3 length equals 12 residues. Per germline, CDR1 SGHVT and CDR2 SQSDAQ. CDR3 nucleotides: TGTGCCAGCAGCGGGCGGACAGGGGAGAAGTTCTTC. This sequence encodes CASSGRTGEKFF.

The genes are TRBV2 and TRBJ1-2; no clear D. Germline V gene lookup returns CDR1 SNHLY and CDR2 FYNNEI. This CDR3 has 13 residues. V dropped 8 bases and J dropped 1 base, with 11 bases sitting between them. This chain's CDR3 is CASPIGRNYGYTF. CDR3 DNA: TGTGCCAGCCCGATCGGGCGTAACTATGGCTACACCTTC.

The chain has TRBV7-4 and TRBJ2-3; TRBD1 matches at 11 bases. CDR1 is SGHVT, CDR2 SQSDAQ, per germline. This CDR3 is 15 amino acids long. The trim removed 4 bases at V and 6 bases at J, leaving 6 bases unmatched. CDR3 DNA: TGTGCCAGCAGCTGGGGACAGGGGGTCCAGGATACGCAGTATTTT. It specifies CASSWGQGVQDTQYF.

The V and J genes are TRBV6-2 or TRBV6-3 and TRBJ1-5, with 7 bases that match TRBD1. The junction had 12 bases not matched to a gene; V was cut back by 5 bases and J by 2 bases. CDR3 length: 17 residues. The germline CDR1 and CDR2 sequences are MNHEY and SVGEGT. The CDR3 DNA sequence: TGTGCCAGCAGTAACCCGACAGGGCTTCAGGGCAATCAGCCCCAGCATTTT. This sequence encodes CASSNPTGLQGNQPQHF.

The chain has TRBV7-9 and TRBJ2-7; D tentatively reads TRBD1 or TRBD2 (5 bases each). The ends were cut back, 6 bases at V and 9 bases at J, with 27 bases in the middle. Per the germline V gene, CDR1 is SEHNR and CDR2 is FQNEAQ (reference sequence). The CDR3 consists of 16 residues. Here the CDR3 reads CASSHPRDQTYTGQYF. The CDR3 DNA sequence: TGTGCCAGCAGTCATCCCCGGGACCAAACTTATACGGGGCAGTACTTC.

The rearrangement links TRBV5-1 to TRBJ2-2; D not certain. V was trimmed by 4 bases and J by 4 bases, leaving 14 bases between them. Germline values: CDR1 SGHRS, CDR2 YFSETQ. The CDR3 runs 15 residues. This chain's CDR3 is CASSTSFTGTGELFF. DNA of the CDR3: TGCGCCAGCAGCACAAGCTTTACCGGCACCGGGGAGCTGTTTTTT.

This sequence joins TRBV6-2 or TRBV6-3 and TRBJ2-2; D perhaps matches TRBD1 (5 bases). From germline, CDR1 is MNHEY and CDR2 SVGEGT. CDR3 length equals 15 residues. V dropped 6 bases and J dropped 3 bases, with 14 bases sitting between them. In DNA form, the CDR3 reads TGTGCCAGCAGGTCGAAAAGGGGTTACACCGGGGAGCTGTTTTTT. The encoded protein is CASRSKRGYTGELFF.

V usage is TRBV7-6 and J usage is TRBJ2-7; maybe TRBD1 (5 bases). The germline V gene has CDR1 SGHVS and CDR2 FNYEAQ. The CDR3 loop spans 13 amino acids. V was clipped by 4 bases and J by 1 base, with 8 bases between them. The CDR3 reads CASSYRKSYEQYF. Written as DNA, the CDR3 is TGTGCCAGCAGCTACAGGAAATCCTACGAGCAGTACTTC.

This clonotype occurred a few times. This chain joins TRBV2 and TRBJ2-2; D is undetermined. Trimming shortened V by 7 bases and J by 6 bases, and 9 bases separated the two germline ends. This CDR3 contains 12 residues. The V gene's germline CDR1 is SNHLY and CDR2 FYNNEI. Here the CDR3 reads CASIFVSGELFF. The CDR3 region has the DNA TGTGCCAGCATTTTTGTATCCGGGGAGCTGTTTTTT.

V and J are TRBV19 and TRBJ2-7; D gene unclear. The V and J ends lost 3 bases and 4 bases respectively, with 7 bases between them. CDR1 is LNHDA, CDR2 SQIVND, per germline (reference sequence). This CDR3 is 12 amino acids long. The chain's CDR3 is CASSIGSYEQYF. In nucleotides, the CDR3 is TGTGCCAGTAGTATTGGTAGTTACGAGCAGTACTTC. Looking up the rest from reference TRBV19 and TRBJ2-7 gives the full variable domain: DGGITQSPKYLFRKEGQNVTLSCEQNLNHDAMYWYRQDPGQGLRLIYYSQIVNDFQKGDIAEGYSVSREKKESFPLTVTSAQKNPTAFYLCASSIGSYEQYFGPGTRLTVT.